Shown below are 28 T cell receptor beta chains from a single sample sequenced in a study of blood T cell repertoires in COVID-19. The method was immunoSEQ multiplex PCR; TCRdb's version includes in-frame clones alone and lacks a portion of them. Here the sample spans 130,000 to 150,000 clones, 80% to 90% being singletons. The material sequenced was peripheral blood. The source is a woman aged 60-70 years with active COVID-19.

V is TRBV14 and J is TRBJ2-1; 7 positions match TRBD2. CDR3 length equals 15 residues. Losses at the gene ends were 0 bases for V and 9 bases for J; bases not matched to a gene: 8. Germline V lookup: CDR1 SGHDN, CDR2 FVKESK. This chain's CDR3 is CASSQDLAEGSEQFF. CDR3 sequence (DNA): TGTGCCAGCAGCCAAGACCTAGCGGAAGGGAGTGAGCAGTTCTTC. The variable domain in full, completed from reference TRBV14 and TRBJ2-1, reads EAGVTQFPSHSVIEKGQTVTLRCDPISGHDNLYWYRRVMGKEIKFLLHFVKESKQDESGMPNNRFLAERTGGTYSTLKVQPAELEDSGVYFCASSQDLAEGSEQFFGPGTRLTVL.

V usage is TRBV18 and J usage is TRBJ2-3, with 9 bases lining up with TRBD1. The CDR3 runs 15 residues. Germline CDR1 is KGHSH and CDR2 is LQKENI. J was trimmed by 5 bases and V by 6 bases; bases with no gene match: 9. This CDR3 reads CASSLGQGSGDTQYF. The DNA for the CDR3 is TGTGCCAGCTCGCTCGGACAGGGGTCGGGAGATACGCAGTATTTT.

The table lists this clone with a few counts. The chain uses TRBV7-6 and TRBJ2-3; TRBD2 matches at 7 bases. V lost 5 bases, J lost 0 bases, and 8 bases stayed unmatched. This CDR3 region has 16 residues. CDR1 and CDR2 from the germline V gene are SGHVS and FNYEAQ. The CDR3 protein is CASSPVGAGSTDTQYF. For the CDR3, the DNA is TGTGCCAGCAGCCCGGTAGGAGCGGGGAGCACAGATACGCAGTATTTT.

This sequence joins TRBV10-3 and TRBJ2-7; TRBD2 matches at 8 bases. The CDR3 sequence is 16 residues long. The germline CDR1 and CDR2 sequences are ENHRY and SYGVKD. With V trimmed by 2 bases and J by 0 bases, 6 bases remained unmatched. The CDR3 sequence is CAISEPGGSHSYEQYF. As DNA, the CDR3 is TGTGCCATCAGTGAGCCGGGGGGGAGCCACTCCTACGAGCAGTACTTC.

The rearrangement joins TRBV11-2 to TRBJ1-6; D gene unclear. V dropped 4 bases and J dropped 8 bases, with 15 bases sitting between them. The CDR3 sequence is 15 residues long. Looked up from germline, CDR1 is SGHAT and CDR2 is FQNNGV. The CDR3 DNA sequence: TGTGCCAGCAGCTCCCTGCGGAGGGCAGATTCACCCCTCCACTTT. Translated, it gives CASSSLRRADSPLHF.

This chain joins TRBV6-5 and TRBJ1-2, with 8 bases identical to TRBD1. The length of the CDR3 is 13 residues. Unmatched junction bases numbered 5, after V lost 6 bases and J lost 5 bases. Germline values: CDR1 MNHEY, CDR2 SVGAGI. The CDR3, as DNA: TGTGCCAGCAGGGGGGACAGGCTTTATGGCTACACCTTC. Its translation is CASRGDRLYGYTF.

CDR3 in amino acids: CASRRSGPSNQPQHF. The CDR3, as DNA: TGTGCCAGCAGGAGGTCAGGGCCCAGCAATCAGCCCCAGCATTTT. The chain has TRBV2 and TRBJ1-5, with a tentative D call TRBD1 (5 bases). The CDR3 contains 15 residues. The germline V and J ends were trimmed by 6 bases and 1 base, with 13 bases remaining between them. Germline V gene lookup returns CDR1 SNHLY and CDR2 FYNNEI. Combining the CDR3 with reference TRBV2 and TRBJ1-5 gives the whole variable domain EPEVTQTPSHQVTQMGQEVILRCVPISNHLYFYWYRQILGQKVEFLVSFYNNEISEKSEIFDDQFSVERPDGSNFTLKIRSTKLEDSAMYFCASRRSGPSNQPQHFGDGTRLSIL.

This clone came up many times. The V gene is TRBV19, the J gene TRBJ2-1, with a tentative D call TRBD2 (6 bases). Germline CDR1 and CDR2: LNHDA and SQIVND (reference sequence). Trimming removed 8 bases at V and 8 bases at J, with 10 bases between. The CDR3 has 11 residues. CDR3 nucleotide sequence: TGTGCCAGTGGGACTCTGCATGAGCAGTTCTTC. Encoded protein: CASGTLHEQFF. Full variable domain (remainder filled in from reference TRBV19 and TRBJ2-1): DGGITQSPKYLFRKEGQNVTLSCEQNLNHDAMYWYRQDPGQGLRLIYYSQIVNDFQKGDIAEGYSVSREKKESFPLTVTSAQKNPTAFYLCASGTLHEQFFGPGTRLTVL.

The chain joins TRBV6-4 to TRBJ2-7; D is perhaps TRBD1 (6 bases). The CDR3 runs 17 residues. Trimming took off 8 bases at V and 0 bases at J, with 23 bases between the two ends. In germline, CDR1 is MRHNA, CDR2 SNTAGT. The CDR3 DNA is TGTGCCAGCCCTCTGCGGGCCTGGGGGCCCCACTCCTACGAGCAGTACTTC. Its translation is CASPLRAWGPHSYEQYF.

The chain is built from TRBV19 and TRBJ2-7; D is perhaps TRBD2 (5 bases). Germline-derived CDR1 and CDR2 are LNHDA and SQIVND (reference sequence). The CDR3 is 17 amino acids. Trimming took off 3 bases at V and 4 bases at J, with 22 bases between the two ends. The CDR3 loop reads CASSMSGEGFYLYEQYF. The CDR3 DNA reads TGTGCCAGTAGTATGAGCGGAGAGGGCTTTTATCTATACGAGCAGTACTTC.

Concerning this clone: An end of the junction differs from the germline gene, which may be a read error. The CDR3 reads CASSPRTSGKGGETQYF. CDR3 bases: TGTGCTAGCAGCCCCCGGACTAGCGGGAAAGGTGGAGAGACCCAGTACTTC. The rearrangement joins TRBV7-7 to TRBJ2-5; TRBD2 agrees at 12 bases. The CDR3 totals 17 residues. Germline V gene lookup returns CDR1 SSHAT and CDR2 FNYEAQ (reference sequence). The whole variable domain, filled in from reference TRBV7-7 and TRBJ2-5, reads GAGVSQSPRYKVTKRGQDVTLRCDPISSHATLYWYQQALGQGPEFLTYFNYEAQPDKSGLPSDRFSAERPEGSISTLTIQRTEQRDSAMYRCASSPRTSGKGGETQYFGPGTRLLVL.

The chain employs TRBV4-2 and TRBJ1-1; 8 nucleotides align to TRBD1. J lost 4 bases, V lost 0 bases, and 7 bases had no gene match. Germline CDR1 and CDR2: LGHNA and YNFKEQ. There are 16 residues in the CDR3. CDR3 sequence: CASSQDHTGGGTEAFF. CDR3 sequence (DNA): TGTGCCAGCAGCCAAGATCACACAGGGGGAGGCACTGAAGCTTTCTTT.

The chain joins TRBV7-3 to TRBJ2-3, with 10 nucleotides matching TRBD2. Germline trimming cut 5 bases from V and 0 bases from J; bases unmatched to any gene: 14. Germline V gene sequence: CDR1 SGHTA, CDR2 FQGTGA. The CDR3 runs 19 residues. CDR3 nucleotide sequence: TGTGCCAGCAGCCCTTGGACTAGCGGATATACAAATAGCACAGATACGCAGTATTTT. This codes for CASSPWTSGYTNSTDTQYF.

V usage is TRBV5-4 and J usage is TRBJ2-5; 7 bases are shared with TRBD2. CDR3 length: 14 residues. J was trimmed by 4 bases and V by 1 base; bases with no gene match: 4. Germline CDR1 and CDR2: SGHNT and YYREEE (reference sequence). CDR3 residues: CASSLRASGETQYF. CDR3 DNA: TGTGCCAGCAGCTTGAGGGCTAGCGGAGAGACCCAGTACTTC.

Here the CDR3 DNA reads TGCATCGGCCAGGGACAGAACACTGAAGCTTTCTTT. Its protein is CIGQGQNTEAFF. The chain combines TRBV29-1 with TRBJ1-1, with a tentative D call TRBD1 (6 bases). The CDR3 is 12 residues long. The germline V gene has CDR1 SQVTM and CDR2 ANQGSEA.

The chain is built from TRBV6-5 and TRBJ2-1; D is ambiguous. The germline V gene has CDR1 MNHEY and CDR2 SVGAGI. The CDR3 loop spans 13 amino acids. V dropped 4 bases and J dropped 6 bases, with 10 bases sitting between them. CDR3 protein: CASSSSRSNEQFF. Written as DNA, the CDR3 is TGTGCCAGCAGTTCCAGCCGGAGCAATGAGCAGTTCTTC.

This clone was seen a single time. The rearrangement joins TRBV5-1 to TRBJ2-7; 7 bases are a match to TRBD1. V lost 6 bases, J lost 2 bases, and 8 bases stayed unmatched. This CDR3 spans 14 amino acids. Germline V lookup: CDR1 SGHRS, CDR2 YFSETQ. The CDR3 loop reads CASTQIGGPYEQYF. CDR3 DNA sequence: TGCGCCAGCACCCAAATAGGGGGCCCCTACGAGCAGTACTTC.

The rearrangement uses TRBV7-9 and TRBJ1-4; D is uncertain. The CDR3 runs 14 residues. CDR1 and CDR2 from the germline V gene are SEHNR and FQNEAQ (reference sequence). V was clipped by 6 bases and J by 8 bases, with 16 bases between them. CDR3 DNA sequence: TGTGCCAGCAGTAGTTTGGGAGAGGTCGAAAAACTGTTTTTT. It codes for CASSSLGEVEKLFF.

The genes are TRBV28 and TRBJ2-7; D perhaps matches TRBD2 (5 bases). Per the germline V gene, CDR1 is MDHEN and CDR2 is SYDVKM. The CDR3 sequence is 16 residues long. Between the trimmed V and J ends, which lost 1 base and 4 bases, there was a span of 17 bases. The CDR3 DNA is TGTGCCAGCAGTTTATTTGGAGGTCTAGTTCGGTACGAGCAGTACTTC. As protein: CASSLFGGLVRYEQYF. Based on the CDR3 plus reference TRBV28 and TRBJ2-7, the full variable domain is DVKVTQSSRYLVKRTGEKVFLECVQDMDHENMFWYRQDPGLGLRLIYFSYDVKMKEKGDIPEGYSVSREKKERFSLILESASTNQTSMYLCASSLFGGLVRYEQYFGPGTRLTVT.

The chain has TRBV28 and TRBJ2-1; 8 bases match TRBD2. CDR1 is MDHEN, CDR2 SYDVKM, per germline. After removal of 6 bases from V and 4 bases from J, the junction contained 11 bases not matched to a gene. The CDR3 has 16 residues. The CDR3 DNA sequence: TGTGCCAGCAGCATAGGTGGGAGCGGGGGTTACAATGAGCAGTTCTTC. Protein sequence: CASSIGGSGGYNEQFF.

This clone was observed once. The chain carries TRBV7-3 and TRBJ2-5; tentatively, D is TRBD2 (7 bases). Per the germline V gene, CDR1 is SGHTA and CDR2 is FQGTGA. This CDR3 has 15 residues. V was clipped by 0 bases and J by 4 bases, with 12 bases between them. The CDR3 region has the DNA TGTGCCAGCAGCTTAACGGGGGGGACAACAGAGACCCAGTACTTC. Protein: CASSLTGGTTETQYF.

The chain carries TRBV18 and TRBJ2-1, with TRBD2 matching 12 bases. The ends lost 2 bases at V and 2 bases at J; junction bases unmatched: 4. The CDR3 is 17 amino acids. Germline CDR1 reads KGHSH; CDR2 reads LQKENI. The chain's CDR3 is CASSPRGLAGAYNEQFF. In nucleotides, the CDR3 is TGTGCCAGCTCACCAAGGGGACTAGCGGGCGCCTACAATGAGCAGTTCTTC.

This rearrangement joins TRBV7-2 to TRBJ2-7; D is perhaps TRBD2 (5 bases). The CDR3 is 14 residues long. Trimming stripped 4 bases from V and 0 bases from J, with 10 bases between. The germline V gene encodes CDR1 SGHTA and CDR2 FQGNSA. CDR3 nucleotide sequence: TGTGCCAGCAGCTCCCGGGGTAGCTCCTACGAGCAGTACTTC. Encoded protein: CASSSRGSSYEQYF.

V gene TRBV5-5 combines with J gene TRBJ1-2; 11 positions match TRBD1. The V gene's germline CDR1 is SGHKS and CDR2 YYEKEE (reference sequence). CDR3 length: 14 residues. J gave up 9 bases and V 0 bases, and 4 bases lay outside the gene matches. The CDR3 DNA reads TGTGCCAGCAGCTTGGGGACAGGGGGCGAGAGCTACACCTTC. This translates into CASSLGTGGESYTF.

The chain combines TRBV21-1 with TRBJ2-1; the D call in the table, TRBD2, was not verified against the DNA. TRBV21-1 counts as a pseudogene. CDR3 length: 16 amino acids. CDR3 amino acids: CASSKEAGGSYNEQFF. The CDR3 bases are TGTGCCAGCAGCAAAGAAGCGGGAGGCTCCTACAATGAGCAGTTCTTC.

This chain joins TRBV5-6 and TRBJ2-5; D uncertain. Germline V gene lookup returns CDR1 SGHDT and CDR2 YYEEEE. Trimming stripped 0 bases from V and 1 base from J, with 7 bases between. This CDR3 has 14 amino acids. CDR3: CASSLGAAQETQYF. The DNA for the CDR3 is TGTGCCAGCAGCTTGGGGGCAGCCCAAGAGACCCAGTACTTC.

The CDR3 nucleotides read TGCGCCAGCAGCTTATTAGCGGGGGACTCCTACAATGAGCAGTTCTTC. Its protein is CASSLLAGDSYNEQFF. V usage is TRBV5-1 and J usage is TRBJ2-1, with TRBD2 matching over 9 bases. The CDR3 is 16 amino acids. Per the germline V gene, CDR1 is SGHRS and CDR2 is YFSETQ. The junction had 3 bases not matched to a gene; V was cut back by 2 bases and J by 0 bases.

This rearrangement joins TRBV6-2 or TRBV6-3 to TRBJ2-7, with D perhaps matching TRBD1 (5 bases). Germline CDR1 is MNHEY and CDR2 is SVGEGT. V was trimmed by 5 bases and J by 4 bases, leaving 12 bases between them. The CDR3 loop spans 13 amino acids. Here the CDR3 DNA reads TGTGCCAGCAGTCCCACAGGCTTATACGAGCAGTACTTC. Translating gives CASSPTGLYEQYF.